This T cell receptor (beta chain) was identified during a study of PD-1 blockade in classical Hodgkin lymphoma (dated by TCRdb to 2018 to 2020). For context, the study as a whole: Nivolumab dosing was 3 mg/kg intravenously every 2 weeks, continuing until either disease progression or unacceptable toxicity. The study used TCR beta sequencing and CyTOF to define a peripheral blood immune signature of response to PD-1 blockade in classical Hodgkin lymphoma.

The meaning of the sample's time point label: cycle 1 day 1 (C1D1), immediately before nivolumab initiation. Every trial patient had relapsed following autologous stem cell transplantation, and prior brentuximab vedotin exposure was what differed among cohorts A, B and C. A total of over 50 patients with relapsed/refractory classical Hodgkin lymphoma made up the trial cohort, and each patient's best overall response was complete response, partial response or progressive disease. Single-agent nivolumab was administered to trial patients in the multi-cohort phase II CheckMate 205 trial. An independent review committee assessed best overall response using the 2007 International Working Group response criteria. Trial PBMCs were collected immediately before nivolumab initiation (C1D1) and during therapy at cycle 2 day 1 and cycle 4 day 1. Peripheral blood was collected in 8 mL Vacutainer Cell Preparation Tubes, from which PBMCs were isolated by centrifugation and then cryopreserved.

Including cysteine and phenylalanine, the CDR3 has 15 amino acids. Solely the CDR3 DNA is kept, with 45 bases framed from the first base. The junction carries 14 bases between V and J, which are trimmed by 4 bases and 4 bases respectively. CDR1 MNHNS and CDR2 SASEGT are derived from the germline V gene. Genomic DNA was extracted with the Qiagen DNeasy kit from unsorted PBMCs and from negatively selected CD4+ and CD8+ fractions. TCR beta CDR3 regions were amplified by immunoSEQ multiplex PCR using primers annealing to V and J segments. A synthetic immune receptor repertoire was used to minimize amplification bias, and remaining bias was computationally removed after sequencing. As for how the authors treated the data: Repertoire diversity was quantified as the Shannon entropy index using custom Python scripts. Unsorted, CD4+ and CD8+ repertoires were analyzed separately, except in combined analyses where CD4+ and CD8+ sequences were merged in silico. A clone was considered expanded if an increase in frequency of at least 2-fold after treatment relative to C1D1 was found, and a pseudocount of 0.5 was applied to clones undetected at baseline. Singleton clones were defined as clones with 0 or 1 copy at C1D1, and non-singleton clones were defined as clones with 2 or more copies. Clones expanded in unsorted samples were assigned a CD4+, CD8+ or unknown annotation through matching of protein sequences in sorted samples from the same patient. Wilcoxon tests on paired samples were used to test changes in diversity from C1D1 to C4D1. TCRdb holds this immuneACCESS table with in-frame rearrangements only. Some clones are missing; in checked studies, unresolved V genes explain under half, and the rest has no known cause. V and J calls and clone size are those listed in that table; D and trimming were worked out from the DNA. This sample lists 43,000 or so clones; 88% were detected once. Roughly a tenth of the sample is taken by the ten largest.

Results and caveats for the whole study, not just this receptor: Trial patients with a complete response had baseline diversity similar to that of newly diagnosed patients, while partial responders and progressors had significantly lower diversity. Baseline TCR diversity was reported as lower in newly diagnosed patients than in healthy donors, and lower still in relapsed/refractory patients. Only a single clinical trial cohort was studied, and what caused the repertoire differences, possibly disease activity or prior therapy, remained undefined. By C4D1, a significant rise was seen in CD4+ TCR diversity but not in CD8+ TCR diversity (p=0.0027 vs p=0.16), and the rise was most apparent among complete responders (p=0.02). Lower diversity was observed in patients in whom nivolumab was started less than 1 year after ASCT, and these patients were excluded from later analyses so that confounding by immune reconstitution would be avoided.

This clone was observed a single time. There is no known antigen for this receptor. Base qualities are not provided; no much larger clone lies one nucleotide away. The sample was peripheral blood mononuclear cells (PBMCs), taken at baseline. The chain couples TRBV6-1 to TRBJ1-5; the D gene identity is not certain. The sequence derives from a human donor with classical Hodgkin lymphoma. The CDR3: CASSARGVINQPQHF. In nucleotide form, the sequence is TGTGCCAGCAGTGCCCGTGGGGTTATTAATCAGCCCCAGCATTTT.